This entry concerns a single T cell receptor (beta chain). Its target is unknown. The CDR3 runs to 16 residues. V was pared by 0 bases and J by 2 bases, with 8 bases between. Germline V CDR1 and CDR2: MGHRA, YSYEKL. This entry is derived from a study of cytomegalovirus exposure and HLA in healthy donors. PCR primers comprised 60 Vbeta and 13 Jbeta primers. Clones were read by immunoSEQ multiplex PCR, and TCRdb kept only the in-frame ones, dropping some. The table includes 90,000 to 130,000 clones, about two thirds detected once. Study-wide findings and caveats: Some public TCRs appeared in many individuals, while most sequences were rare. In vitro, three CMV-associated chains proved specific for CMV antigens.

Input material: PBMCs. This rearrangement joins TRBV4-1 to TRBJ2-6; D ambiguous. The sequence was obtained from a man aged 25 to 40 in good health and CMV-seropositive. The CDR3 DNA sequence: TGCGCCAGCAGCCAAGATTTTGGCACTGGGGCCAACGTCCTGACTTTC. Its protein product is CASSQDFGTGANVLTF.